The clone carrying this T cell receptor beta chain was observed a single time. What it recognizes is unknown. This sample was taken from a study of graft-versus-host responses after intestinal transplantation. Study at large: Each of the recipients got a multivisceral, liver-intestinal, or isolated intestinal transplant. Anti-thymocyte globulin served as induction for all recipients, who then took tacrolimus and steroids for three to four years.

This table comes from immunoSEQ multiplex PCR, and its TCRdb copy is limited to in-frame clones, with some not included. The sample contains roughly 90,000 clones, 90% to 95% of which appear only once. The ends were cut back, 7 bases at V and 5 bases at J, with 6 bases in the middle. The CDR3 length is 11 residues. CDR1 and CDR2 from the germline V gene are MNHEY and SVGAGI. The rearrangement uses TRBV6-5 and TRBJ2-1, with D unresolved. The starting material was unstimulated CD8+ T cells sorted from spleen or lymph node cells, obtained before intestinal transplant. The TCR was taken from a human donor who received an intestinal transplant. The CDR3 protein is CASKGHNEQFF. The CDR3 bases are TGTGCCAGCAAGGGTCACAATGAGCAGTTCTTC.